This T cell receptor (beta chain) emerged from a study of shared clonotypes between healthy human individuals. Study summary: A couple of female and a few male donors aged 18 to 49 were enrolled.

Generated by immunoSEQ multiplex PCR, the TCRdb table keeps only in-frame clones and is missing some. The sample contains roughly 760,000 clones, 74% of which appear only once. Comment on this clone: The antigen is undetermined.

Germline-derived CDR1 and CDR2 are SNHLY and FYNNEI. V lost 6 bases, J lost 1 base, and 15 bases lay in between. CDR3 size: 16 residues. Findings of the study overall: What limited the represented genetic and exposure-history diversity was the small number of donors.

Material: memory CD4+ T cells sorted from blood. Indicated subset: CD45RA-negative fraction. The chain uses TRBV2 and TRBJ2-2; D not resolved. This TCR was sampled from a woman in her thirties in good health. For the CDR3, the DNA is TGTGCCAGCAGCCTACACCAGGCTTTGAACACCGGGGAGCTGTTTTTT. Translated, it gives CASSLHQALNTGELFF.